These T cell receptor beta chains were read from a single sample in a study of graft-versus-host responses after intestinal transplantation. Produced via immunoSEQ multiplex PCR; TCRdb's table is partial and in-frame only. The sample has 25,000 to 30,000 clones; roughly nine tenths are singletons. The sequencing used PBMCs, collected 450 to 460 days after intestinal transplantation. These receptors were collected from a human patient who received an intestinal transplant, so some T cells may come from the graft donor. Each CDR3 is given with its conserved first and last residue. Each record gives: clone size, D gene, J gene, V gene, CDR3 protein, CDR3 DNA. The D gene is left open where the match is weak. The size entry is marked missing in some rows and otherwise reads once, few, many or a size class.

once,-,TRBJ1-2,TRBV28,CASSFYPGGTNNYGYTF,TGTGCCAGCAGTTTCTACCCGGGGGGGACGAACAACTATGGCTACACCTTC
once,TRBD2,TRBJ2-2,TRBV11-3,CASSLALAGVIGELFF,TGTGCCAGCAGCTTAGCACTAGCGGGAGTTATCGGGGAGCTGTTTTTT
-,TRBD1,TRBJ1-2,TRBV6-6,CASSYSQGAGYGYTF,TGTGCCAGCAGTTACTCTCAGGGGGCGGGCTATGGCTACACCTTC
-,-,TRBJ2-7,TRBV27,CASSGGSIGFHEQYF,TGTGCCAGCAGCGGTGGGAGTATAGGGTTCCACGAGCAGTACTTC
once,TRBD1,TRBJ2-1,TRBV28,CASRKQGFAHNEQFF,TGTGCCAGCAGGAAACAGGGGTTTGCACACAATGAGCAGTTCTTC
once,-,TRBJ1-6,TRBV7-9,CASSLAFNSPLHF,TGTGCCAGCAGCTTAGCTTTCAATTCACCCCTCCACTTT
-,-,TRBJ2-3,TRBV28,CASSLPPDTQYF,TGTGCCAGCAGCCTCCCCCCAGATACGCAGTATTTT
-,-,TRBJ2-6,TRBV9,CASSGGLNVLTF,TGTGCCAGCAGCGGGGGTTTAAACGTCCTGACTTTC
-,TRBD1,TRBJ1-1,TRBV7-3,CASSPTGAVTEAFF,TGTGCCAGCAGCCCGACAGGGGCGGTCACTGAAGCTTTCTTT
-,-,TRBJ2-6,TRBV2,CASRQQSSGANVLTF,TGTGCCAGCAGACAGCAGAGCTCTGGGGCCAACGTCCTGACTTTC
-,-,TRBJ2-7,TRBV11-2,CASSAQGRLAGGDSYEQYF,TGTGCCAGCAGCGCACAGGGGCGGTTGGCGGGAGGAGACTCCTACGAGCAGTACTTC
-,-,TRBJ1-3,TRBV14,CASSLPGGRRNTIYF,TGTGCCAGCAGCCTCCCCGGGGGGCGAAGAAACACCATATATTTT
-,-,TRBJ1-2,TRBV7-9,CASSLKRQGSYGYTF,TGTGCCAGCAGCTTAAAGAGGCAGGGGAGCTATGGCTACACCTTC
-,TRBD1,TRBJ2-7,TRBV4-1,CASSPRQGAYEQYF,TGCGCCAGCAGCCCGAGACAGGGGGCCTACGAGCAGTACTTC
-,-,TRBJ2-4,TRBV15,CATSTRDSAKNIQYF,TGTGCCACCAGCACTCGGGACTCGGCCAAAAACATTCAGTACTTC
-,-,TRBJ1-3,TRBV23-1,CASSNRVSSGNTIYF,TGCGCCAGCAGCAACAGGGTCAGCTCTGGAAACACCATATATTTT
-,TRBD2,TRBJ2-1,TRBV11-2,CASSLVGGPNEQFF,TGTGCCAGCAGCTTAGTGGGAGGGCCCAATGAGCAGTTCTTC
-,-,TRBJ1-6,TRBV7-9,CASSLPDSPLHF,TGTGCCAGCAGCTTGCCGGATTCACCCCTCCACTTT
-,-,TRBJ2-1,TRBV1,CTSSQDLAWSSGPYSNEQFF,TGCACCAGCAGCCAAGATCTTGCGTGGTCTAGCGGGCCCTATTCCAATGAGCAGTTCTTC
-,-,TRBJ2-7,TRBV30,CAWTPGAYYEQYF,TGTGCCTGGACCCCCGGGGCCTACTACGAGCAGTACTTC
-,-,TRBJ1-2,TRBV7-9,CASSSDWDGYTF,TGTGCCAGCAGCTCCGATTGGGATGGCTACACCTTC
-,TRBD1,TRBJ1-4,TRBV6-1,CASREDRANEKLFF,TGTGCCAGCAGAGAGGACAGGGCAAATGAAAAACTGTTTTTT
few,TRBD2,TRBJ2-1,TRBV11-3,CASSLMASGGAGEQFF,TGTGCCAGCAGCTTGATGGCTAGCGGGGGGGCCGGTGAGCAGTTCTTC
-,-,TRBJ1-5,TRBV30,CAWSVPSQGGPQHF,TGTGCCTGGAGTGTCCCCTCACAGGGTGGGCCCCAGCATTTT
-,-,TRBJ2-3,TRBV5-1,CASSVRDTWLGKLSTDTQYF,TGCGCCAGCAGCGTCCGGGACACTTGGCTGGGAAAGTTAAGCACAGATACGCAGTATTTT
-,-,TRBJ2-5,TRBV25-1,CASSAPAVQETQYF,TGTGCCAGCAGTGCACCTGCCGTTCAAGAGACCCAGTACTTC
-,TRBD1,TRBJ1-2,TRBV28,CASSSGATGANYGYTF,TGTGCCAGCAGTTCAGGAGCGACAGGGGCTAACTATGGCTACACCTTC
-,-,TRBJ1-1,TRBV7-6,CASSLAAKKRNTEAFF,TGTGCCAGCAGCTTAGCGGCTAAGAAGCGGAACACTGAAGCTTTCTTT
-,-,TRBJ2-5,TRBV7-9,CASSLVSGQETQYF,TGTGCCAGCAGCTTAGTTTCGGGGCAAGAGACCCAGTACTTC
-,-,TRBJ1-5,TRBV19,CASSIEGGLKPQHF,TGTGCCAGTAGTATCGAGGGGGGCCTAAAGCCCCAGCATTTT
-,-,TRBJ2-3,TRBV28,CASKSGAYTQYF,TGTGCCAGCAAGAGCGGCGCTTATACGCAGTATTTT
once,-,TRBJ1-6,TRBV6-5,CASSYSGQSLNSPLHF,TGTGCCAGCAGTTACAGCGGGCAGTCCCTTAATTCACCCCTCCACTTT
-,-,TRBJ2-2,TRBV4-3,CASSQEMGRGDTGELFF,TGCGCCAGCAGCCAAGAAATGGGCAGGGGAGACACCGGGGAGCTGTTTTTT
-,-,TRBJ1-5,TRBV2,CASSEMGSNQPQHF,TGTGCCAGCAGTGAAATGGGCAGCAATCAGCCCCAGCATTTT
-,TRBD1,TRBJ1-5,TRBV6-1,CASGRTGSYQPQHF,TGTGCCAGCGGCAGGACAGGGTCGTATCAGCCCCAGCATTTT
-,-,TRBJ2-3,TRBV2,CASSEWAGSDTQYF,TGTGCCAGCAGTGAATGGGCAGGGTCAGATACGCAGTATTTT
-,TRBD2,TRBJ2-3,TRBV4-1,CASSQVGLAGVDTQYF,TGCGCCAGCAGCCAAGTTGGGCTAGCGGGTGTGGATACGCAGTATTTT
-,-,TRBJ2-7,TRBV9,CASSVGGSGPSYEQYF,TGTGCCAGCAGCGTAGGAGGTTCCGGGCCTAGCTACGAGCAGTACTTC
-,-,TRBJ1-2,TRBV6-6,CASSYDRNNYGYTF,TGTGCCAGCAGTTACGACCGCAATAACTATGGCTACACCTTC
-,-,TRBJ1-1,TRBV7-9,CASSSLGSEPEAFF,TGTGCCAGCAGCTCCCTAGGCTCAGAACCTGAAGCTTTCTTT
-,-,TRBJ1-2,TRBV28,CASSSQTEPNYGYTF,TGTGCCAGCAGTTCTCAGACGGAACCTAACTATGGCTACACCTTC
-,-,TRBJ1-2,TRBV5-4,CASSLDQVGGYTF,TGTGCCAGCAGCTTGGACCAGGTCGGCGGCTACACCTTC
once,TRBD1,TRBJ1-2,TRBV27,CASRGQNTNYGYTF,TGTGCCAGCAGGGGACAGAATACAAACTATGGCTACACCTTC
-,-,TRBJ1-6,TRBV7-9,CASSSLISNSPLHF,TGTGCCAGCAGCTCCCTTATATCTAATTCACCCCTCCACTTT
-,TRBD2,TRBJ2-1,TRBV7-9,CASSLALAGGYNEQFF,TGTGCCAGCAGCTTGGCGCTAGCGGGGGGATACAATGAGCAGTTCTTC
-,-,TRBJ2-1,TRBV5-1,CASSLSTQRDEQFF,TGCGCCAGCAGCTTGTCGACACAGAGGGATGAGCAGTTCTTC
-,TRBD1,TRBJ1-1,TRBV6-5,CASRRQGGTEAFF,TGTGCCAGCAGAAGACAGGGTGGCACTGAAGCTTTCTTT
-,-,TRBJ1-2,TRBV19,CASRTGFNYGYTF,TGTGCCAGTAGGACAGGCTTTAACTATGGCTACACCTTC
once,TRBD1,TRBJ1-1,TRBV5-6,CASSLKSGQPAEAFF,TGTGCCAGCAGCTTGAAGTCGGGACAGCCGGCTGAAGCTTTCTTT
once,-,TRBJ1-5,TRBV30,CAWSVIGFYQPQHF,TGTGCCTGGAGTGTTATAGGGTTTTATCAGCCCCAGCATTTT
-,-,TRBJ2-1,TRBV5-1,CASRGQGYNEQFF,TGCGCCAGCAGGGGTCAAGGGTACAATGAGCAGTTCTTC
-,TRBD2,TRBJ2-5,TRBV27,CASSEGPAGRTQETQYF,TGTGCCAGCAGTGAGGGGCCAGCGGGGCGAACCCAAGAGACCCAGTACTTC